These 23 T cell receptor beta chains came from one sample sequenced in a study of T-cell reconstitution after alpha-beta-depleted transplantation in children. Preparing the TCRbeta library involved the use of unique molecular identifiers. TCRdb redid the calling of the PCR reads with MiXCR, one entry per CDR3 protein. The table records approximately 30,000 distinct CDR3 sequences, under 7% of them present only once. The specimen comprised PBMCs, mostly from graft donor cells, sampled 180 days after TCRalphabeta/CD19-depleted stem cell transplant. The receptor source for this set is a male patient aged 10 to 17 who had a stem cell transplant for acute myeloid leukemia, so the T cells may come from the graft donor.

This clonotype was picked up many times. CDR3 nucleotides: TGCAGTGCTAGACGAAAAGCCTACGAGCAGTACTTC. Its translation is CSARRKAYEQYF. The V gene is TRBV20-1, the J gene TRBJ2-7; D not certain. The CDR3 runs to 12 residues. Germline V gene lookup returns CDR1 DFQATT and CDR2 SNEGSKA (reference sequence). V was trimmed by 2 bases and J by 2 bases, leaving 7 bases between them.

This clonotype was picked up many times. The CDR3 protein is CASSLDRATGELFF. CDR3 in DNA: TGTGCCAGCAGCTTAGACAGGGCGACCGGGGAGCTGTTTTTT. The chain links TRBV11-3 to TRBJ2-2, with a tentative D call TRBD1 (5 bases). The CDR3 has 14 residues. CDR1 and CDR2 (germline): SGHNT, YENEEA. Trimming stripped 0 bases from V and 5 bases from J, with 7 bases between.

This clonotype showed up many times. The chain has TRBV2 and TRBJ2-7; unclear D gene. This CDR3 spans 13 amino acids. The V end lost 8 bases, the J end lost 3 bases, and 14 bases lay between the germline ends. Germline lookup yields CDR1 SNHLY and CDR2 FYNNEI. The CDR3 region has the DNA TGTGCCAGCTCGAGGACGGACGGCTACGAGCAGTACTTC. Protein product: CASSRTDGYEQYF.

The sample holds many counts of this clonotype. This CDR3 reads CSVVTGVNQPQHF. The CDR3 coding sequence is TGCAGCGTTGTGACAGGGGTCAATCAGCCCCAGCATTTT. The chain recombines TRBV29-1 with TRBJ1-5, with 8 bases that match TRBD1. This CDR3 has 13 residues. V was pared by 4 bases and J by 3 bases, with 2 bases of the junction left unmatched. CDR1 SQVTM and CDR2 ANQGSEA come from the germline V gene.

This clonotype has at least ten counts. The J gene is TRBJ1-2, the V gene TRBV25-1; TRBD1 aligns across 9 bases. The V gene end was trimmed by 11 bases and the J gene end by 3 bases; junction bases not matched to a gene: 10. The CDR3 contains 14 residues. CDR1 MGHDK and CDR2 SYGVNS come from the germline V gene. DNA for the CDR3: TGTGCCGCCTTGGGGGACAGGGTGGACTATGGCTACACCTTC. Protein sequence: CAALGDRVDYGYTF.

This clonotype was observed many times. The V call is TRBV5-1, the J call TRBJ1-5; 10 positions match TRBD1. The J segment lost 2 bases and the V segment lost 3 bases, leaving 2 bases of the junction unmatched. Germline loops: CDR1 SGHRS, CDR2 YFSETQ. The CDR3 sequence is 15 residues long. As DNA, the CDR3 is TGCGCCAGCAGCTCCGGGACAGGGGGCAATCAGCCCCAGCATTTT. This encodes CASSSGTGGNQPQHF.

The rearrangement uses TRBV4-2 and TRBJ2-7, with D uncertain. The CDR3 consists of 13 residues. Germline V gene data show CDR1 as LGHNA and CDR2 as YNFKEQ. Trimming removed 4 bases from V and 5 bases from J, with 12 bases in between. The CDR3 loop is CASSPPTSDEQYF. In nucleotides, the CDR3 is TGTGCCAGCAGCCCCCCTACCTCGGACGAGCAGTACTTC.

At least ten counts were recorded for this clonotype. The chain has TRBV9 and TRBJ2-1; TRBD1 matches 7 bases. The CDR3 sequence is 13 residues long. V lost 0 bases and J lost 10; bases outside the gene matches: 4. Germline assignment: CDR1 SGDLS and CDR2 YYNGEE. The CDR3 region is CASSVVIGGEQFF. Here the CDR3 DNA reads TGTGCCAGCAGCGTAGTCATAGGGGGCGAGCAGTTCTTC.

This clonotype was counted ten times or more. The V and J genes are TRBV12-3 or TRBV12-4 and TRBJ2-3, with D possibly matching TRBD1 (5 bases). V was pared by 6 bases and J by 0 bases, with 10 bases between. This CDR3 comprises 14 residues. The CDR3: CASSYRSSTDTQYF. The CDR3 region has the DNA TGTGCCAGCAGCTACAGGAGTAGCACAGATACGCAGTATTTT.

The table lists this clonotype with many counts. The CDR3 DNA sequence: TGTGCCAGCAGTGACCCTACAGGGGGAGGGTCACCCCTCCACTTT. Amino acid sequence: CASSDPTGGGSPLHF. The chain combines TRBV25-1 with TRBJ1-6, with TRBD1 identical over 8 bases. The CDR3 contains 15 residues. Germline trimming cut 3 bases from V and 10 bases from J; bases unmatched to any gene: 8. CDR1 and CDR2 from the germline V gene are MGHDK and SYGVNS.

This clonotype is labeled as medium-sized. The chain has TRBV7-2 and TRBJ2-3, with D hard to call. The germline V gene has CDR1 SGHTA and CDR2 FQGNSA. V was cut by 4 bases and J by 1 base, with 6 bases left in between. CDR3 length equals 13 residues. The CDR3 region has the DNA TGTGCCAGCAGCTCTGGACGCACAGATACGCAGTATTTT. This codes for CASSSGRTDTQYF.

This clonotype came up many times. The V call is TRBV27, the J call TRBJ1-1; 7 bases are shared with TRBD1. The trim removed 5 bases at V and 2 bases at J, leaving 5 bases unmatched. Germline V gene lookup returns CDR1 MNHEY and CDR2 SMNVEV (reference sequence). CDR3 length equals 14 residues. CDR3 sequence reads: CASSPRTGNTEAFF. Here the CDR3 DNA reads TGTGCCAGCAGTCCCCGGACAGGAAACACTGAAGCTTTCTTT.

On this clonotype: Since no conserved phenylalanine or tryptophan closes the CDR3, a read error is the likely cause. This chain uses TRBV27 with TRBJ1-2, with D unresolved. The germline gives CDR1 MNHEY, CDR2 SMNVEV (reference sequence). This CDR3 is built from 16 residues. The germline V and J ends were trimmed by 3 bases and 0 bases, with 14 bases remaining between them. CDR3 sequence reads: CASSFHGRPTNYGYTS. The CDR3, as DNA: TGTGCCAGCAGTTTTCATGGGCGCCCTACTAACTATGGCTACACCTCC.

This clonotype was seen more than once but under ten times. This chain connects TRBV27 to TRBJ2-1, with TRBD2 identical over 13 bases. The CDR3 runs to 16 residues. Germline V CDR1 and CDR2: MNHEY, SMNVEV (reference sequence). After removal of 5 bases from V and 5 bases from J, the junction contained 6 bases not matched to a gene. This CDR3 is CASSPRTSGGHNEQFF. The CDR3 DNA reads as TGTGCCAGCAGTCCCCGGACTAGCGGGGGTCACAATGAGCAGTTCTTC.

This clonotype was seen ten or more times. V is TRBV20-1 and J is TRBJ1-5, with TRBD1 matching 8 bases. Germline V gene data show CDR1 as DFQATT and CDR2 as SNEGSKA (reference sequence). This CDR3 comprises 16 residues. V gave up 1 base and J gave up 4 bases; unmatched junction bases: 9. This CDR3 reads CSARVPGGQGNQPQHF. CDR3 in DNA: TGCAGTGCTAGAGTACCAGGGGGCCAGGGGAATCAGCCCCAGCATTTT.

This clonotype showed up many times. The V gene is TRBV20-1, the J gene TRBJ2-1; 9 bases are shared with TRBD2. The trim removed 5 bases at V and 0 bases at J, leaving 8 bases unmatched. The length of the CDR3 is 16 residues. Germline V CDR1 and CDR2: DFQATT, SNEGSKA (reference sequence). This CDR3 is CSAHIPSGVSYNEQFF. The CDR3 DNA reads TGCAGTGCTCATATACCTAGCGGGGTCTCCTACAATGAGCAGTTCTTC.

The sample holds many counts of this clonotype. V usage is TRBV5-6 and J usage is TRBJ2-1, with 7 bases that match TRBD2. The junction had 17 bases not matched to a gene; V was cut back by 5 bases and J by 0 bases. Germline loops: CDR1 SGHDT, CDR2 YYEEEE. CDR3 length equals 19 residues. In nucleotides, the CDR3 is TGTGCCAGCAGGCAGCCGGGAACTTGGGCGGGAGCCTCCTACAATGAGCAGTTCTTC. Protein product: CASRQPGTWAGASYNEQFF.

This clonotype was recorded many times. The chain uses TRBV2 and TRBJ2-1; unclear D gene. The CDR3 is 9 residues long. CDR1 is SNHLY and CDR2 is FYNNEI in the germline V gene. V was cut by 10 bases and J by 9 bases, with 7 bases left in between. The CDR3 sequence: CAISGEQFF. Written as DNA, the CDR3 is TGTGCCATTTCGGGTGAGCAGTTCTTC.

The chain recombines TRBV5-6 with TRBJ2-3; TRBD1 might be the D (6 bases). V lost 4 bases to trimming and J lost 4 bases, with 16 bases between them. There are 15 residues in the CDR3. CDR1 SGHDT and CDR2 YYEEEE come from the germline V gene. CDR3 protein: CASSPTGKGPDTQYF. The CDR3 nucleotides are TGTGCCAGCAGCCCCACAGGGAAGGGCCCAGATACGCAGTATTTT.

This clonotype was counted many times. This sequence joins TRBV5-1 and TRBJ2-6; 10 positions match TRBD1. Per the germline V gene, CDR1 is SGHRS and CDR2 is YFSETQ. This CDR3 contains 17 residues. The V gene end was trimmed by 1 base and the J gene end by 2 bases; junction bases not matched to a gene: 3. The CDR3: CASSLRGTGAGANVLTF. CDR3 DNA: TGCGCCAGCAGCTTGCGGGGGACAGGGGCTGGGGCCAACGTCCTGACTTTC.

In its sample, this clonotype was seen many times. The CDR3 nucleotides read TGTGCCAGCCGGGGAGGGGTAGCGGGAGATCTGCGGTACGAGCAGTACTTC. This codes for CASRGGVAGDLRYEQYF. The chain carries TRBV6-2 or TRBV6-3 and TRBJ2-7; 9 nucleotides line up with TRBD2. The CDR3 extends over 17 amino acids. The germline CDR1 and CDR2 sequences are MNHEY and SVGEGT. Trimming cost V 8 bases and J 4 bases; bases outside gene matches: 18.

This clonotype was recorded many times. The V gene is TRBV6-5, the J gene TRBJ2-7, with D perhaps TRBD2 (6 bases). CDR1 MNHEY and CDR2 SVGAGI come from the germline V gene. With 8 bases removed from V and 6 bases from J, the gap between germline ends came to 11 bases. The CDR3 has 11 amino acids. The CDR3 here is CASWRGGEQYF. CDR3 in DNA: TGTGCCAGCTGGAGGGGCGGCGAGCAGTACTTC.

The table lists this clonotype with many counts. The chain uses TRBV11-1 and TRBJ2-3; 8 bases map to TRBD1. Unmatched junction bases numbered 5, after V lost 8 bases and J lost 1 base. CDR1 is SGHAT, CDR2 FQDESV, per germline (reference sequence). This CDR3 region has 14 residues. The CDR3 nucleotides read TGTGCCAGCGCCCCGGGACAGGGCACAGATACGCAGTATTTT. It specifies CASAPGQGTDTQYF.